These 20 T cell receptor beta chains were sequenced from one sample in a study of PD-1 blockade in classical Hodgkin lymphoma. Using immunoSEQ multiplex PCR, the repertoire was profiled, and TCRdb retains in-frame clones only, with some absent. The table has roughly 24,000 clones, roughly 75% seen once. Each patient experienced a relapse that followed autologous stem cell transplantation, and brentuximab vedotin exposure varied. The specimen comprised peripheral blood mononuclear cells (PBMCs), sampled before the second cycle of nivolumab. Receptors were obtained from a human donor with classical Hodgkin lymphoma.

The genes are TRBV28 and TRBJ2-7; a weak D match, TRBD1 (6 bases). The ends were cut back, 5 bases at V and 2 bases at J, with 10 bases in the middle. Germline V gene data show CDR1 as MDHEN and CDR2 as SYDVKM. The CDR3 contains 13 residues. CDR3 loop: CASSQAGAYEQYF. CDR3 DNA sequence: TGTGCCAGCAGTCAAGCAGGGGCCTACGAGCAGTACTTC.

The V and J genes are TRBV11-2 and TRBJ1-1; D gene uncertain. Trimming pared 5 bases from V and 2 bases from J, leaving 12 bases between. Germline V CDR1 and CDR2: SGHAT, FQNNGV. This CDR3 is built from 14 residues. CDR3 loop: CASSPRRVNTEAFF. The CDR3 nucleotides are TGTGCCAGCAGCCCCCGACGGGTAAACACTGAAGCTTTCTTT.

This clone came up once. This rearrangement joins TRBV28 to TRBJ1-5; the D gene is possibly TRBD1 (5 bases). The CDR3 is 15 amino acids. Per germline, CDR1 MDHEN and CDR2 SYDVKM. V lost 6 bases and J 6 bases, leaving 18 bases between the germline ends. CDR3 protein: CASRHPSGHGQPQHF. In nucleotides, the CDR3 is TGTGCCAGCAGGCACCCTTCAGGGCATGGTCAGCCCCAGCATTTT. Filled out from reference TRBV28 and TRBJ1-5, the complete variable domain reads DVKVTQSSRYLVKRTGEKVFLECVQDMDHENMFWYRQDPGLGLRLIYFSYDVKMKEKGDIPEGYSVSREKKERFSLILESASTNQTSMYLCASRHPSGHGQPQHFGDGTRLSIL.

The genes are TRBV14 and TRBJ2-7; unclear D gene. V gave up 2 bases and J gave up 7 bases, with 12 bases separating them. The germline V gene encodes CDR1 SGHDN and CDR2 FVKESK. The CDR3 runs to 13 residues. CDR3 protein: CASSQIRWLEQYF. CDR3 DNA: TGTGCCAGCAGCCAAATCCGGTGGTTAGAGCAGTACTTC.

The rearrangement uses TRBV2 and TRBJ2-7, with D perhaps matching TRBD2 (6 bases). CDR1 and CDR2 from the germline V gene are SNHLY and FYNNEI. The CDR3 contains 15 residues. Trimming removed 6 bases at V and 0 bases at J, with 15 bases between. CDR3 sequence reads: CASRETPGLSYEQYF. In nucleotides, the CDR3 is TGTGCCAGCAGGGAGACCCCGGGACTCTCCTACGAGCAGTACTTC.

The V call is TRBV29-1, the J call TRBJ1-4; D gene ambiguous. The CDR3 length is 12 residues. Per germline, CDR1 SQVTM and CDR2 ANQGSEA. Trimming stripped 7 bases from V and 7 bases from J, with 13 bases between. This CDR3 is CSALGSSEKLFF. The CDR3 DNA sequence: TGCAGCGCCCTAGGTAGCTCTGAAAAACTGTTTTTT.

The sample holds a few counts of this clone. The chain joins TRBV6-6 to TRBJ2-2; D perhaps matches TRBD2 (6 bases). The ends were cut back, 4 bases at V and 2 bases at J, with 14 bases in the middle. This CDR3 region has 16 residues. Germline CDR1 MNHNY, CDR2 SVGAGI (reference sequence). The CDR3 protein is CASSSTGVGNTGELFF. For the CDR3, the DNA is TGTGCCAGCAGTTCCACGGGGGTGGGAAACACCGGGGAGCTGTTTTTT.

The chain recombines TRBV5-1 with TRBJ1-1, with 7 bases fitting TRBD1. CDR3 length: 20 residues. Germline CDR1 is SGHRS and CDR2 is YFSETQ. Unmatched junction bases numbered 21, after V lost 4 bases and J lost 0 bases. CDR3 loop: CASSRFEGAPFEPMNTEAFF. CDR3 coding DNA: TGCGCCAGCAGCAGGTTTGAGGGGGCGCCATTCGAACCAATGAACACTGAAGCTTTCTTT.

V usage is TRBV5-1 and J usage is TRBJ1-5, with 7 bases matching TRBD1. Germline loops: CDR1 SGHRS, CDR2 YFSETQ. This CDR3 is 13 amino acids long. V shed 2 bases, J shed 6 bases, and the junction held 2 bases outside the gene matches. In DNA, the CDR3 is TGCGCCAGCAGCTTTTCAGGGGGTCAGCCCCAGCATTTT. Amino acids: CASSFSGGQPQHF.

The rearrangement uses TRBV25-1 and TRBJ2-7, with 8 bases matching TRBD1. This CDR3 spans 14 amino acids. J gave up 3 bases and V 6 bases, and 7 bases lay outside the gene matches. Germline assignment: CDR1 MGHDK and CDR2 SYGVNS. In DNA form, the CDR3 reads TGTGCCAGCAGCGCAAGACAGGGGAACTACGAGCAGTACTTC. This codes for CASSARQGNYEQYF.

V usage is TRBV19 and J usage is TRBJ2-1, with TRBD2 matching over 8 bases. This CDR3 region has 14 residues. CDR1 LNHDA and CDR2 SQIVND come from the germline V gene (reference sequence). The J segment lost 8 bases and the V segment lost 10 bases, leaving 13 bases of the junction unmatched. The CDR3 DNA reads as TGTGCCACTTCGGGGGGGGCGCAGATTGATGAGCAGTTCTTC. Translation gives CATSGGAQIDEQFF.

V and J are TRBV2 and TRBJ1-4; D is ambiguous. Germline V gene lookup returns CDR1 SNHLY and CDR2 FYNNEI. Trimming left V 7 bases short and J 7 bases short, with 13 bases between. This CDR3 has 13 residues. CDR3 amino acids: CASNVRGSEKLFF. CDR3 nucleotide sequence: TGTGCCAGCAATGTCCGGGGATCTGAAAAACTGTTTTTT.

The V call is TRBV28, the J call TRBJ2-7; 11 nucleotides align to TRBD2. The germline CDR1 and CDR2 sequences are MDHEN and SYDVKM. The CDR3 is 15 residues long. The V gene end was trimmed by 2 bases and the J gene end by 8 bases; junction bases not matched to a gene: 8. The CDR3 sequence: CASSLRGLAARQQYF. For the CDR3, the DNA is TGTGCCAGCAGTTTAAGGGGACTAGCGGCCCGTCAGCAGTACTTC.

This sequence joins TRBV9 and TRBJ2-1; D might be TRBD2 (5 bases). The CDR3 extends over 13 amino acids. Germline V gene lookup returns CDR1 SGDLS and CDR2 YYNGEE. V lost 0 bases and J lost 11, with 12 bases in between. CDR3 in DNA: TGTGCCAGCAGCGTAGCTCCGGAGGTAAAGCAGTTCTTC. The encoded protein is CASSVAPEVKQFF.

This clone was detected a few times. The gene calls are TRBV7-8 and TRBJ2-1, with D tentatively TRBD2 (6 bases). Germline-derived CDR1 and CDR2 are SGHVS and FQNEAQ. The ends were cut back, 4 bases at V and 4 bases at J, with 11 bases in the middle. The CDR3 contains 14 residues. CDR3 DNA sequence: TGTGCCAGCAGCTCGGGACTGAAATACAATGAGCAGTTCTTC. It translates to CASSSGLKYNEQFF.

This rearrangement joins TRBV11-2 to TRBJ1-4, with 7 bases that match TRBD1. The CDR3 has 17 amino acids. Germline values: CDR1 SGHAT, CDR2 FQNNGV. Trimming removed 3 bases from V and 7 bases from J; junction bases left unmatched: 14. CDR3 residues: CASSLDIDRVGGEKLFF. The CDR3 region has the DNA TGTGCCAGCAGCTTGGATATAGACAGGGTAGGAGGTGAAAAACTGTTTTTT.

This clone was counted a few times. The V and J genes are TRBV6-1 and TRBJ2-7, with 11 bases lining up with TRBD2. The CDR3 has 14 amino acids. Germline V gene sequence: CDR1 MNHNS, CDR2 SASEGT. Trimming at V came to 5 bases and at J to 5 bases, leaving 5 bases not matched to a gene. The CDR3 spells CASSSSGRLNEQYF. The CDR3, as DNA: TGTGCCAGCAGTTCTAGCGGGAGGCTGAACGAGCAGTACTTC.

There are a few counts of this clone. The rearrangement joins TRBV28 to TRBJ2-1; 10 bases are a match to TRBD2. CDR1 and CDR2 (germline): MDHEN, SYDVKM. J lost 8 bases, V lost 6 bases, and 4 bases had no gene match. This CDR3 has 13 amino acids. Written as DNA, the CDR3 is TGTGCCAGCAGGCTAGCGGGAGACGATGAGCAGTTCTTC. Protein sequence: CASRLAGDDEQFF.

The CDR3 reads CASSPGLAWDNEQFF. The CDR3 DNA is TGTGCCAGCAGTCCGGGACTAGCTTGGGACAATGAGCAGTTCTTC. J is TRBJ2-1 and V is TRBV28; 9 bases are a match to TRBD2. The V gene end was trimmed by 5 bases and the J gene end by 5 bases; junction bases not matched to a gene: 7. This CDR3 spans 15 amino acids. The germline V gene encodes CDR1 MDHEN and CDR2 SYDVKM.

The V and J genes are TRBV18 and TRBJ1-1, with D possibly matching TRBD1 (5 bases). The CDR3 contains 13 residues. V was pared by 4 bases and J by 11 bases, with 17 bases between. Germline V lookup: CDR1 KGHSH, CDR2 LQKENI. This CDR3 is CASSLNRDSIAFF. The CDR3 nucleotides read TGTGCCAGCTCACTAAACCGGGACTCAATTGCTTTCTTT.